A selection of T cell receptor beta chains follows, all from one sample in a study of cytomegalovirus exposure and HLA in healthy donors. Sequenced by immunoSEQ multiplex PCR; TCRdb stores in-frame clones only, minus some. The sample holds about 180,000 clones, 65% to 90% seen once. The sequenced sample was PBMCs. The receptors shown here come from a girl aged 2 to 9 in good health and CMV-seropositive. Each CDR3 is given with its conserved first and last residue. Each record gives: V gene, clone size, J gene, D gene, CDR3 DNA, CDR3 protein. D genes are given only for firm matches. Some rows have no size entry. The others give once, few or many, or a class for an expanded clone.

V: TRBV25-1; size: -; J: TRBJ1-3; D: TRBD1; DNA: TGTGCCAGCAGTGACCGACAGGGTACTTCTGGAAACACCATATATTTT; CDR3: CASSDRQGTSGNTIYF
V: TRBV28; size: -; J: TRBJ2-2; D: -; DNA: TGTGCCAGCAGTTTATCTTGGCCCCCCGGGGAGCTGTTTTTT; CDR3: CASSLSWPPGELFF
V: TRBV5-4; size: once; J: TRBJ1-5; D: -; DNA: TGTGCCAGCAGCCAAGGAGGGTCGGCAGATCAGCCCCAGCATTTT; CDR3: CASSQGGSADQPQHF
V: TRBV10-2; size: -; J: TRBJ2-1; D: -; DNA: TGCGCCAGCATGGGCCTGAGCTCCTACAATGAGCAGTTCTTC; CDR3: CASMGLSSYNEQFF
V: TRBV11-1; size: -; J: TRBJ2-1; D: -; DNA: TGTGCCAGCAGCCGTCTGGACATTTCCTACAATGAGCAGTTCTTC; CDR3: CASSRLDISYNEQFF
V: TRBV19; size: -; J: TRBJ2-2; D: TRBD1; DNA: TGTGCCAGTAGTGTCCAGGGGGCAACCGGGGAGCTGTTTTTT; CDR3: CASSVQGATGELFF
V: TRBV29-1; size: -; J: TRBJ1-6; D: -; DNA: TGCAGCGTTATCGACGGGGCGGGGGGTTCACCCCTCCACTTT; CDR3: CSVIDGAGGSPLHF
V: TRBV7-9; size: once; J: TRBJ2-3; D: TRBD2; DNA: TGTGCCAGCAGCTTAAATCGGCGGGGGGCGGATACGCAGTATTTT; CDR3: CASSLNRRGADTQYF
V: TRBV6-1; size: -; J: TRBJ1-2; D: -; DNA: TGTGCCAGCAGTGACAGGGGTCCTGGGGACTATGGCTACACCTTC; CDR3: CASSDRGPGDYGYTF
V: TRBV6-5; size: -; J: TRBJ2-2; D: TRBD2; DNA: TGTGCCAGCAGTTCGGGAGGGGCTGAGGAGCTGTTTTTT; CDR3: CASSSGGAEELFF
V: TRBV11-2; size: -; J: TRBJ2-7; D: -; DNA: TGTGCCAGCAGCTTAGTGGCCAGGCCCTACGAGCAGTACTTC; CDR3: CASSLVARPYEQYF
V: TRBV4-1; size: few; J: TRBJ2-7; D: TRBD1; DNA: TGCGCCAGCAGCCAATATATCACAGGGGGTACGTCCTACGAGCAGTACTTC; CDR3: CASSQYITGGTSYEQYF
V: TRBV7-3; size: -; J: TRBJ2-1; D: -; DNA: TGTGCCAGCAGCTTAAATTCCGGGGGATCGGGGATATACAATGAGCAGTTCTTC; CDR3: CASSLNSGGSGIYNEQFF
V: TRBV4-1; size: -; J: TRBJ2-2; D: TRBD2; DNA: TGCGCCAGCAGCCAGAACAGCGGGAGTCGAGCCGGGGAGCTGTTTTTT; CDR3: CASSQNSGSRAGELFF
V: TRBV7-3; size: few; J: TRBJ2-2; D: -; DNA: TGTGCCAGCAGCTGGAATCCGGCGGGGAGGTCCACCGGGGAGCTGTTTTTT; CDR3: CASSWNPAGRSTGELFF
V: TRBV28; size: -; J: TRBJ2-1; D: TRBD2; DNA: TGTGCCAGCAGTTTTCTAGCGGGAGCGGGAGAGCAGTTCTTC; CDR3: CASSFLAGAGEQFF
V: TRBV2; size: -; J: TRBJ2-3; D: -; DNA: TGTGCCAGCGCAGGGTCTTTCACAGATACGCAGTATTTT; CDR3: CASAGSFTDTQYF
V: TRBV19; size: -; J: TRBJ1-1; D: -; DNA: TGTGCCAGTATCGGTCCCGCCAGGGTGGTCACTGAAGCTTTCTTT; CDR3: CASIGPARVVTEAFF